These 30 T cell receptor beta chains came from one sample sequenced in a study of T cells in Graves' hyperthyroidism and ophthalmopathy. Amplified TCR beta CDR3 regions derived from RNA transcripts. Carried out on the TCR CDR3, a first-round RT-PCR used the HTBI primer set. One entry per CDR3 protein results from TCRdb running MiXCR on the multiplex PCR reads. The sample consists of around 800,000 distinct CDR3 sequences, roughly 40% of them appearing once. Sequenced sample: blood. The receptors were sampled from a young man with Graves' hyperthyroidism.

This clonotype was counted a few times. The chain joins TRBV6-6 to TRBJ2-2; possible D gene TRBD1, 5 bases. The CDR3 loop spans 12 amino acids. V was cut by 7 bases and J by 9 bases, with 12 bases left in between. Germline lookup yields CDR1 MNHNY and CDR2 SVGAGI (reference sequence). In DNA, the CDR3 is TGTGCCAGCACCCCAGGGAACCGGGAGCTGTTTTTT. Its protein is CASTPGNRELFF.

This clonotype was seen a few times. The rearrangement uses TRBV12-3 or TRBV12-4 and TRBJ1-1; D is unclear. The CDR3 covers 15 residues. V was cut by 2 bases and J by 4 bases, with 14 bases left in between. As DNA, the CDR3 is TGTGCCAGCAGTTTAAGGGAGAGGGTCGGCACTGAAGCTTTCTTT. It is translated as CASSLRERVGTEAFF.

Comment on this clonotype: This may be a read error, as it is one base from a much larger clone. CDR3 nucleotide sequence: TGTGCCATCGGGGCAAAGGGGTACGAGCAGTACTTC. As protein: CAIGAKGYEQYF. This chain joins TRBV10-3 and TRBJ2-7, with a weak D call TRBD1 (5 bases). The V and J ends lost 8 bases and 4 bases respectively, with 12 bases between them. The CDR3 is 12 amino acids. Per the germline V gene, CDR1 is ENHRY and CDR2 is SYGVKD.

The chain combines TRBV9 with TRBJ1-4, with no clear D. Germline CDR1 and CDR2: SGDLS and YYNGEE. This CDR3 comprises 16 residues. The ends were cut back, 4 bases at V and 0 bases at J, with 13 bases in the middle. CDR3 protein: CASSTGLTATNEKLFF. The CDR3 nucleotides read TGTGCCAGCAGCACCGGACTCACAGCAACTAATGAAAAACTGTTTTTT.

There are a few counts of this clonotype. The CDR3 DNA sequence: TGTGCCAGCAGCTTAGCGGGGACCAACTCCTACGAGCAGTACTTC. It is translated as CASSLAGTNSYEQYF. The rearrangement links TRBV7-2 to TRBJ2-7, with D perhaps being TRBD1 or TRBD2 (5 bases each). Germline V gene sequence: CDR1 SGHTA, CDR2 FQGNSA. With 0 bases removed from V and 0 bases from J, the gap between germline ends came to 9 bases. This CDR3 spans 15 amino acids.

At least ten counts were recorded for this clonotype. The chain is built from TRBV2 and TRBJ2-7, with 12 bases fitting TRBD2. Trimming cost V 1 base and J 2 bases; bases outside gene matches: 0. CDR1 and CDR2 from the germline V gene are SNHLY and FYNNEI. This CDR3 region has 15 residues. The DNA for the CDR3 is TGTGCCAGCAGTGAAGGGACTAGCGGGGCCTACGAGCAGTACTTC. This codes for CASSEGTSGAYEQYF.

This clonotype occurred a few times. This chain joins TRBV7-2 and TRBJ2-7; possibly TRBD1 for D (5 bases). V was shortened by 1 base and J by 4 bases, with 17 bases between the two germline ends. This CDR3 has 16 amino acids. Germline CDR1 SGHTA, CDR2 FQGNSA. CDR3 protein: CASSLGGWQGLYEQYF. The CDR3 nucleotides are TGTGCCAGCAGCTTAGGGGGCTGGCAGGGATTATACGAGCAGTACTTC.

This clonotype was observed a handful of times. The chain employs TRBV4-1 and TRBJ2-7; D assignment may be TRBD1 or TRBD2 (5 bases each). The CDR3 extends over 16 amino acids. With 0 bases removed from V and 3 bases from J, the gap between germline ends came to 15 bases. CDR1 and CDR2 from the germline V gene are MGHRA and YSYEKL. CDR3 bases: TGCGCCAGCAGCCAAGATCCGGGCAGGGACGTCTACGAGCAGTACTTC. Encoded protein: CASSQDPGRDVYEQYF.

This clonotype was counted a few times. The chain recombines TRBV19 with TRBJ1-1; perhaps TRBD1 as D (5 bases). This CDR3 region has 15 residues. Trimming stripped 4 bases from V and 1 base from J, with 13 bases between. Germline-derived CDR1 and CDR2 are LNHDA and SQIVND (reference sequence). This chain's CDR3 is CASSTLPGGNTEAFF. Here the CDR3 DNA reads TGTGCCAGTAGTACACTCCCTGGGGGGAACACTGAAGCTTTCTTT.

The J gene is TRBJ1-1, the V gene TRBV7-9; 8 bases align to TRBD1. The CDR3 consists of 15 residues. J was trimmed by 5 bases and V by 5 bases; bases with no gene match: 10. CDR1 and CDR2 from the germline V gene are SEHNR and FQNEAQ (reference sequence). CDR3 residues: CASSPNRGSGTEAFF. Written as DNA, the CDR3 is TGTGCCAGCAGCCCCAACAGGGGGTCAGGTACTGAAGCTTTCTTT.

This clonotype appeared many times. V usage is TRBV7-2 and J usage is TRBJ1-2, with D unclear. Trimming left V 5 bases short and J 4 bases short, with 11 bases between. This CDR3 has 13 residues. The germline gives CDR1 SGHTA, CDR2 FQGNSA. In DNA, the CDR3 is TGTGCCAGCAGCGCAGACACGACCTATGGCTACACCTTC. Its translation is CASSADTTYGYTF.

This clonotype was seen a handful of times. The chain uses TRBV9 and TRBJ1-4, with 7 bases aligning to TRBD1. The J segment lost 7 bases and the V segment lost 3 bases, leaving 24 bases of the junction unmatched. The CDR3 runs to 20 residues. Germline CDR1 and CDR2: SGDLS and YYNGEE. The DNA for the CDR3 is TGTGCCAGCAGCGCGTACTCAGGGGGTGGAGCGGTTTTAGCCCTTGAAAAACTGTTTTTT. It is translated as CASSAYSGGGAVLALEKLFF.

The chain employs TRBV27 and TRBJ2-7, with D possibly being TRBD1 (5 bases). The CDR3 extends over 13 amino acids. V was clipped by 11 bases and J by 3 bases, with 17 bases between them. CDR1 is MNHEY, CDR2 SMNVEV, per germline (reference sequence). The CDR3 sequence: CAGLAGSLYEQYF. The CDR3 DNA sequence: TGTGCCGGCCTGGCAGGGTCCCTCTACGAGCAGTACTTC.

This clonotype was detected a few times. The V and J genes are TRBV9 and TRBJ2-5; either TRBD1 or TRBD2 may supply D (5 bases each). Germline-derived CDR1 and CDR2 are SGDLS and YYNGEE. Trimming took 0 bases from V and 5 from J, leaving 11 bases between them. The CDR3 is 14 amino acids. The CDR3 loop reads CASSVEGTHETQYF. CDR3 coding DNA: TGTGCCAGCAGCGTAGAAGGGACCCACGAGACCCAGTACTTC.

This clonotype appeared many times. V gene TRBV2 combines with J gene TRBJ2-7; D is tentatively TRBD1 or TRBD2 (5 bases each). CDR1 and CDR2 (germline): SNHLY, FYNNEI. V was cut by 6 bases and J by 5 bases, with 20 bases left in between. This CDR3 is built from 15 residues. The CDR3 DNA reads TGTGCCAGCAGGGCTCGGGACCCGCCCTTGGACGAGCAGTACTTC. It specifies CASRARDPPLDEQYF.

The rearrangement uses TRBV11-1 and TRBJ2-2, with 8 bases that match TRBD1. CDR3 length: 16 amino acids. Germline trimming cut 4 bases from V and 6 bases from J; bases unmatched to any gene: 10. Germline V gives CDR1 SGHAT, CDR2 FQDESV (reference sequence). The CDR3 sequence: CASSSAGGVFPGELFF. CDR3 DNA: TGTGCCAGCAGCTCCGCAGGGGGCGTATTCCCCGGGGAGCTGTTTTTT.

The rearrangement uses TRBV9 and TRBJ1-5; the D gene is possibly TRBD1 (6 bases). The CDR3 is made up of 14 amino acids. CDR1 is SGDLS, CDR2 YYNGEE, per germline. Trimming stripped 5 bases from V and 4 bases from J, with 13 bases between. CDR3: CASSPRGRNQPQHF. CDR3 coding DNA: TGTGCCAGCAGTCCCCGGGGGCGAAATCAGCCCCAGCATTTT.

There are many counts of this clonotype. The J gene is TRBJ1-6, the V gene TRBV9; no reliable D call. From germline, CDR1 is SGDLS and CDR2 YYNGEE. The CDR3 length is 14 residues. V was pared by 2 bases and J by 5 bases, with 8 bases between. The CDR3 bases are TGTGCCAGCAGCGTGGGCGAGGATAATTCACCCCTCCACTTT. As protein: CASSVGEDNSPLHF.

This clonotype was observed at least ten times. The CDR3 region has the DNA TGTGCCATCAGTGATCCTGGACTAGCGGGGTCCTACGAGCAGTACTTC. Encoded protein: CAISDPGLAGSYEQYF. The chain carries TRBV10-3 and TRBJ2-7; 12 bases map to TRBD2. This CDR3 region has 16 residues. Germline V gene lookup returns CDR1 ENHRY and CDR2 SYGVKD. V shed 3 bases, J shed 1 base, and the junction held 4 bases outside the gene matches.

This clonotype was recorded many times. This sequence joins TRBV2 and TRBJ1-2, with TRBD1 matching 9 bases. The J segment lost 3 bases and the V segment lost 7 bases, leaving 3 bases of the junction unmatched. The CDR3 totals 13 residues. Germline lookup yields CDR1 SNHLY and CDR2 FYNNEI. This CDR3 reads CASTWDRDYGYTF. CDR3 coding DNA: TGTGCCAGCACCTGGGACAGGGACTATGGCTACACCTTC.

In this sample, this clonotype turned up many times. CDR3 region: CASSYAGGTEAFF. The CDR3 DNA reads as TGTGCCAGCAGTTACGCCGGGGGCACTGAAGCTTTCTTT. The chain has TRBV6-5 and TRBJ1-1, with D possibly TRBD1 on 5 matching bases. V lost 2 bases and J lost 4, with 8 bases in between. This CDR3 spans 13 amino acids. From germline, CDR1 is MNHEY and CDR2 SVGAGI.

The V call is TRBV29-1, the J call TRBJ2-7; 7 bases agree with TRBD2. The V gene end was trimmed by 8 bases and the J gene end by 2 bases; junction bases not matched to a gene: 3. This CDR3 contains 11 residues. Germline CDR1 is SQVTM and CDR2 is ANQGSEA. This CDR3 reads CSLADPYEQYF. The DNA of the CDR3 is TGCAGCCTAGCGGACCCCTACGAGCAGTACTTC.

In the case of this clonotype: A much larger clone differs by one base, so this may be a read error. Since the CDR3 does not end with the conserved phenylalanine or tryptophan, this likely comes from a read error. The chain is built from TRBV7-2 and TRBJ2-7; 9 bases agree with TRBD1. The germline CDR1 and CDR2 sequences are SGHTA and FQGNSA. V was pared by 3 bases and J by 3 bases, with 3 bases of the junction left unmatched. This CDR3 is 14 amino acids long. The CDR3: CASSLGTGLYEQYL. As DNA, the CDR3 is TGTGCCAGCAGCTTGGGGACAGGGCTCTACGAGCAGTACCTC.

A word on this clonotype: The junction does not match germline at one end; this may be a read error. The chain carries TRBV9 and TRBJ2-5, with TRBD1 matching over 7 bases. The CDR3 consists of 14 residues. Germline CDR1 reads SGDLS; CDR2 reads YYNGEE. The CDR3 sequence is CPSSAGTAQETQYF. DNA for the CDR3: TGTCCCAGCAGCGCCGGGACAGCGCAAGAGACCCAGTACTTC.

This clonotype was observed once. One junction end does not reproduce the germline sequence, and a read error may be involved. This chain joins TRBV10-3 and TRBJ2-7, with D unresolved. The CDR3 totals 11 residues. Germline V gene data show CDR1 as ENHRY and CDR2 as SYGVKD. CDR3 protein: CASSRSYEQHF. In nucleotides, the CDR3 is TGTGCCAGCAGTCGATCCTACGAGCAGCACTTC.

This clonotype has at least ten counts. V and J are TRBV12-3 or TRBV12-4 and TRBJ2-7; D is unresolved. The V gene lost 6 bases and the J gene lost 2 bases, with 8 bases spanning the gap. CDR3 size: 12 residues. In DNA, the CDR3 is TGTGCCAGCAGGGATAGAGCCTACGAGCAGTACTTC. It specifies CASRDRAYEQYF.

This clonotype was seen repeatedly, ten times or more. This rearrangement joins TRBV2 to TRBJ1-1; a possible D gene is TRBD1 (5 bases). The CDR3 has 14 residues. Germline lookup yields CDR1 SNHLY and CDR2 FYNNEI. V shed 3 bases and J shed 3 bases, with 11 bases lying between them. CDR3 amino acids: CASSDWGRDTEAFF. Written as DNA, the CDR3 is TGTGCCAGCAGTGATTGGGGCAGGGACACTGAAGCTTTCTTT.

This clonotype was counted many times. The chain joins TRBV25-1 to TRBJ2-7; D is perhaps TRBD1 (6 bases). Trimming stripped 6 bases from V and 3 bases from J, with 18 bases between. This CDR3 region has 15 residues. The germline V gene has CDR1 MGHDK and CDR2 SYGVNS. CDR3 protein: CASSSPQGNYYEQYF. The CDR3 DNA follows: TGTGCCAGCAGCTCCCCACAGGGTAACTACTACGAGCAGTACTTC.

This clonotype was observed a handful of times. The chain combines TRBV19 with TRBJ1-5; 7 bases match TRBD1. Germline CDR1 and CDR2: LNHDA and SQIVND (reference sequence). The CDR3 is 15 amino acids. V lost 4 bases to trimming and J lost 3 bases; unmatched junction nucleotides: 6. CDR3 nucleotides: TGTGCCAGTAGTAAAGTCGGACAGGTCAATCAGCCCCAGCATTTT. Translated, it gives CASSKVGQVNQPQHF.

To note about this clonotype: A clone one base away is much larger, so this may be a read error. This rearrangement joins TRBV20-1 to TRBJ2-5; D possibly corresponds to TRBD1 (6 bases). Germline lookup yields CDR1 DFQATT and CDR2 SNEGSKA (reference sequence). The CDR3 covers 12 residues. Between the trimmed V and J ends, which lost 6 bases and 5 bases, there was a span of 13 bases. The CDR3 sequence is CSAGDKDETQYF. The CDR3 DNA follows: TGCAGTGCGGGGGACAAGGATGAGACCCAGTACTTC.